These 20 T cell receptor beta chains share one sample of origin, sequenced in a study of T cells in localized non-small cell lung cancer. Clones were read by immunoSEQ multiplex PCR, and TCRdb kept only the in-frame ones, dropping some. The repertoire holds more than 10,000 clones, with approximately 86% as singletons. Specimen: peripheral blood, collected before any cancer treatment. Receptors originate from a male donor at least 60 years old with stage III lung adenocarcinoma.

This clone was detected once. The chain uses TRBV7-2 and TRBJ2-7; D may be TRBD2 (6 bases). This CDR3 has 15 amino acids. Trimming pared 1 base from V and 4 bases from J, leaving 14 bases between. The V gene's germline CDR1 is SGHTA and CDR2 FQGNSA. The CDR3 loop is CASSLVAESVYEQYF. CDR3 nucleotide sequence: TGTGCCAGCAGCTTAGTAGCGGAGTCGGTATACGAGCAGTACTTC.

The chain links TRBV6-5 to TRBJ1-2; D unclear. CDR1 is MNHEY and CDR2 is SVGAGI in the germline V gene. V was pared by 5 bases and J by 1 base, with 5 bases between. CDR3 length: 12 residues. CDR3 DNA sequence: TGTGCCAGCAGTGCAAATAACTATGGCTACACCTTC. Its protein is CASSANNYGYTF.

This clone has only one observation. The CDR3: CASSVQGRNTEAFF. The CDR3 DNA is TGCGCCAGCAGCGTCCAGGGGAGAAACACTGAAGCTTTCTTT. This chain uses TRBV5-1 with TRBJ1-1, with D tentatively TRBD1 (6 bases). The CDR3 contains 14 residues. Germline lookup yields CDR1 SGHRS and CDR2 YFSETQ. V lost 4 bases, J lost 2 bases, and 12 bases lay in between.

The rearrangement links TRBV6-6 to TRBJ1-5; D gene unclear. The length of the CDR3 is 14 residues. CDR1 MNHNY and CDR2 SVGAGI come from the germline V gene (reference sequence). With 5 bases removed from V and 4 bases from J, the gap between germline ends came to 12 bases. CDR3 residues: CASSPFGGNQPQHF. CDR3 DNA sequence: TGTGCCAGCAGTCCTTTCGGAGGGAATCAGCCCCAGCATTTT.

A single count supports this clone. The chain carries TRBV6-1 and TRBJ2-3; TRBD2 might be the D (5 bases). This CDR3 region has 17 residues. Trimming cost V 1 base and J 6 bases, with 20 bases left between them. Germline CDR1 is MNHNS and CDR2 is SASEGT. The CDR3 DNA follows: TGTGCCAGCAGTGAAGTTGCACGGGGTCCTCCGAGGGATACGCAGTATTTT. Amino acids: CASSEVARGPPRDTQYF.

Of note for this clone: A junction boundary mismatches the germline segment, possibly from a read error. The J gene is TRBJ2-3, the V gene TRBV7-7; 10 nucleotides line up with TRBD2. CDR1 and CDR2 from the germline V gene are SSHAT and FNYEAQ (reference sequence). The CDR3 is 16 amino acids. The CDR3 DNA reads TGTGCTAGCAGCTGGCCAGCGGGGGGGCACACAGATACGCAGTATTTT. This codes for CASSWPAGGHTDTQYF.

The chain recombines TRBV7-8 with TRBJ1-5, with D uncertain. The V gene lost 2 bases and the J gene lost 2 bases, with 4 bases spanning the gap. The CDR3 totals 13 residues. The V gene's germline CDR1 is SGHVS and CDR2 FQNEAQ. The CDR3 DNA follows: TGTGCCAGCAGCTTATCTGGCAATCAGCCCCAGCATTTT. Protein product: CASSLSGNQPQHF.

This clone was found a few times. This chain's CDR3 is CASSPPPEGRSQPQHF. In nucleotides, the CDR3 is TGTGCCAGCAGCCCACCGCCGGAGGGGCGAAGTCAGCCCCAGCATTTT. The chain is built from TRBV7-2 and TRBJ1-5, with a tentative D call TRBD1 (5 bases). Germline CDR1 is SGHTA and CDR2 is FQGNSA. Trimming shortened V by 5 bases and J by 6 bases, and 20 bases separated the two germline ends. The CDR3 sequence is 16 residues long.

This sequence joins TRBV7-2 and TRBJ2-2; 7 positions match TRBD1. Germline V gene lookup returns CDR1 SGHTA and CDR2 FQGNSA. V lost 1 base to trimming and J lost 1 base; unmatched junction nucleotides: 0. This CDR3 is 15 amino acids long. In DNA form, the CDR3 reads TGTGCCAGCAGCTTAGGGACAGGGAACACCGGGGAGCTGTTTTTT. It specifies CASSLGTGNTGELFF.

The chain combines TRBV6-6 with TRBJ2-6; D might be TRBD1 or TRBD2, each matching 6 bases. V lost 5 bases to trimming and J lost 4 bases, with 12 bases between them. The CDR3 contains 15 residues. Germline V gene data show CDR1 as MNHNY and CDR2 as SVGAGI (reference sequence). The CDR3 here is CASSTRGPGANVLTF. CDR3 sequence (DNA): TGTGCCAGCAGTACCCGGGGGCCCGGGGCCAACGTCCTGACTTTC.

V and J are TRBV27 and TRBJ1-6; D is unresolved. The CDR3 totals 12 residues. The V and J ends lost 4 bases and 6 bases respectively, with 4 bases between them. The germline V gene has CDR1 MNHEY and CDR2 SMNVEV (reference sequence). CDR3 sequence reads: CASSSGNSPLHF. The CDR3 DNA sequence: TGTGCCAGCAGTTCGGGTAATTCACCCCTCCACTTT.

For this clone: This CDR3 is also generated by other DNA sequences in the sample. The chain has TRBV5-1 and TRBJ2-1; TRBD1 matches 10 bases. The germline CDR1 and CDR2 sequences are SGHRS and YFSETQ. V lost 4 bases and J lost 2; bases outside the gene matches: 3. The CDR3 is 15 residues long. For the CDR3, the DNA is TGCGCCAGCAGCCCGGGACAGGGGACCTACAATGAGCAGTTCTTC. Protein: CASSPGQGTYNEQFF.

This chain links TRBV5-1 with TRBJ2-3; no firm D call. Germline CDR1 reads SGHRS; CDR2 reads YFSETQ. The CDR3 loop spans 16 amino acids. The V gene lost 0 bases and the J gene lost 0 bases, with 11 bases spanning the gap. In DNA form, the CDR3 reads TGCGCCAGCAGCTTGGTTGGTGATACTAGCACAGATACGCAGTATTTT. This translates into CASSLVGDTSTDTQYF.

CDR3 region: CASSPIEGLNTEAFF. The CDR3 nucleotides read TGTGCCAGCTCACCAATAGAAGGGTTGAACACTGAAGCTTTCTTT. The chain recombines TRBV18 with TRBJ1-1, with D unresolved. V was pared by 2 bases and J by 0 bases, with 10 bases between. Germline V gene data show CDR1 as KGHSH and CDR2 as LQKENI. This CDR3 region has 15 residues.

V is TRBV30 and J is TRBJ2-2; unclear D gene. Trimming left V 2 bases short and J 7 bases short, with 11 bases between. Germline-derived CDR1 and CDR2 are GTSNPN and SVGIG (reference sequence). This CDR3 contains 13 residues. The CDR3 coding sequence is TGTGCCTGGAGTTTAAGGAGTAACGGGGAGCTGTTTTTT. It is translated as CAWSLRSNGELFF.

CDR3 amino acids: CASMELNTEAFF. The CDR3 coding sequence is TGTGCCAGCATGGAGTTGAACACTGAAGCTTTCTTT. The J gene is TRBJ1-1, the V gene TRBV5-5, with D hard to call. The CDR3 is 12 residues long. V gave up 6 bases and J gave up 0 bases, with 6 bases separating them. Germline values: CDR1 SGHKS, CDR2 YYEKEE (reference sequence).

This clone was picked up a small number of times. The CDR3 sequence: CASSQDPGPAQLFF. CDR3 sequence (DNA): TGTGCCAGCAGCCAAGACCCCGGCCCGGCCCAACTGTTTTTT. V gene TRBV14 combines with J gene TRBJ1-4, with no clear D. The CDR3 runs to 14 residues. Trimming pared 0 bases from V and 12 bases from J, leaving 14 bases between. Germline CDR1 reads SGHDN; CDR2 reads FVKESK. Filled out from reference TRBV14 and TRBJ1-4, the complete variable domain reads EAGVTQFPSHSVIEKGQTVTLRCDPISGHDNLYWYRRVMGKEIKFLLHFVKESKQDESGMPNNRFLAERTGGTYSTLKVQPAELEDSGVYFCASSQDPGPAQLFFGSGTQLSVL.

V gene TRBV4-2 combines with J gene TRBJ2-2; the match to TRBD2 covers 7 bases. CDR1 and CDR2 from the germline V gene are LGHNA and YNFKEQ. The CDR3 sequence is 15 residues long. With 1 base clipped from V and 5 bases from J, the junction kept 4 bases outside the gene matches. This CDR3 reads CASSQGLGGTGELFF. The CDR3, as DNA: TGTGCCAGCAGCCAAGGCCTGGGAGGGACCGGGGAGCTGTTTTTT.

This clone was counted a single time. The chain combines TRBV6-5 with TRBJ2-3, with D unclear. The germline CDR1 and CDR2 sequences are MNHEY and SVGAGI. The V gene lost 6 bases and the J gene lost 1 base, with 14 bases spanning the gap. The CDR3 spans 15 residues. CDR3 nucleotides: TGTGCCAGCAGCCGTCACGCCCGGGGCACAGATACGCAGTATTTT. This translates into CASSRHARGTDTQYF.

On this clone itself: Germline and junction disagree at one end, which may indicate a read error. The chain links TRBV2 to TRBJ1-1; D is uncertain. The CDR3 totals 14 residues. Germline V gives CDR1 SNHLY, CDR2 FYNNEI. CDR3 bases: TGTGCCAGCAATGAAAGATTCTTGAACACTGAAGCTTTCTTT. Translating it yields CASNERFLNTEAFF.